This T cell receptor (beta chain) emerged from a study of T-cell reconstitution after alpha-beta-depleted transplantation in children. This clonotype was found many times. Trimming at V came to 7 bases and at J to 8 bases, leaving 5 bases not matched to a gene. This CDR3 has 13 residues. This sample's TCRbeta library carried unique molecular identifier barcodes. TCRdb independently ran MiXCR on the PCR reads; one entry per CDR3 protein. Among 260,000 or so distinct CDR3 sequences, around 13% were seen once, and the ten largest hold about 2.4%. The sequences come from PBMCs from the stem cell graft donor, collected from the stem cell graft. The genes are TRBV12-3 or TRBV12-4 and TRBJ2-1; 10 nucleotides line up with TRBD2. This receptor was identified in a human donor who donated a stem cell graft to a child with acute lymphoblastic leukemia. CDR3 in amino acids: CASTLAGDYEQFF. DNA of the CDR3: TGTGCCAGCACCCTAGCGGGAGACTATGAGCAGTTCTTC.